The sequence of this TCR beta chain was determined in a study of T cells in Graves' hyperthyroidism and ophthalmopathy. In the study overall: Before any treatment, at initial diagnosis, peripheral blood was collected.

Using RNA transcripts as the source, TCR beta CDR3 regions were amplified. The study used the HTBI primer set for a first-round RT-PCR of the TCR CDR3. TCRdb re-called the multiplex PCR reads with MiXCR, one entry per CDR3 protein. The table has fewer than 450,000 distinct CDR3 sequences, about a sixth seen once. Clinical symptoms, serum thyroxine and TRAb, thyroid ultrasound and orbital computed tomography together formed the diagnostic basis. Any symptoms of ophthalmopathy came after the first hyperthyroidism diagnosis, from which the blood sample dates. Notes on the study in general: From stable hyperthyroidism, ophthalmopathy was separated by a 13 V-J model.

V was cut by 4 bases and J by 6 bases, with 15 bases left in between. Germline CDR1 reads LNHNV; CDR2 reads YYDKDF (reference sequence). The CDR3 extends over 14 amino acids. Remarks on this clonotype: Its antigen is unidentified.

The chain links TRBV15 to TRBJ1-2; TRBD1 is a possible D gene (5 bases). The source of this sequence is a woman in her twenties or thirties with Graves' hyperthyroidism that later progressed to Graves' ophthalmopathy. Sequenced material: blood. Written as DNA, the CDR3 is TGTGCCACCAGCACCCGACAGACGGGGGATGGCTACACCTTC. As protein: CATSTRQTGDGYTF.